The 21 T cell receptor beta chains below were found in one sample sequenced in a study of molecular identifiers for immune sequencing clone quantification. TCRdb ran MiXCR on the PCR reads and lists one entry per CDR3 protein. The sample records under 600,000 distinct CDR3 sequences, roughly a fifth being singletons. Specimen: naive CD8+ T cells from blood, with Jurkat cell RNA spiked in. As for subset: FACS-sorted CD8+CD4-CCR7+CD45RA+ naive T cells. The receptors come from a human donor in good health. Some libraries in this study had Jurkat cell RNA spiked in.

This clonotype was detected only once. This may be a read error, as it is one base from a much larger clone. The V call is TRBV5-6, the J call TRBJ2-7, with D possibly being TRBD2 (5 bases). Germline values: CDR1 SGHDT, CDR2 YYEEEE. The CDR3 consists of 14 residues. As DNA, the CDR3 is TGTGCCAGCAGCCCGGGGTCGGGCTCCCACGAGCAGTACTTC. Its translation: CASSPGSGSHEQYF.

This clonotype was counted a few times. The rearrangement uses TRBV11-2 and TRBJ2-7, with 9 bases fitting TRBD1. Germline V gene lookup returns CDR1 SGHAT and CDR2 FQNNGV. The CDR3 consists of 14 residues. After removal of 2 bases from V and 5 bases from J, the junction contained 4 bases not matched to a gene. CDR3 sequence: CASSLWRDRDEQYF. CDR3 bases: TGTGCCAGCAGCTTATGGCGGGACAGGGACGAGCAGTACTTC.

This clonotype was seen only a few times. The CDR3 loop reads CASSLPEPQETQYF. The CDR3 DNA follows: TGTGCCAGCAGTTTACCAGAACCGCAAGAGACCCAGTACTTC. The chain employs TRBV28 and TRBJ2-5; D call uncertain. The CDR3 totals 14 residues. The germline CDR1 and CDR2 sequences are MDHEN and SYDVKM. The ends were cut back, 2 bases at V and 2 bases at J, with 9 bases in the middle.

Many counts were recorded for this clonotype. The chain joins TRBV7-3 to TRBJ2-3; no firm D call. The CDR3 has 15 amino acids. CDR1 is SGHTA and CDR2 is FQGTGA in the germline V gene. Trimming shortened V by 6 bases and J by 0 bases, and 13 bases separated the two germline ends. The CDR3 region has the DNA TGTGCCAGCAGTTACACCCTAGATAGCACAGATACGCAGTATTTT. Protein sequence: CASSYTLDSTDTQYF.

The CDR3 loop reads CASGSGTGSYNEQFF. The CDR3 region has the DNA TGTGCTAGTGGTTCGGGGACAGGGTCCTACAATGAGCAGTTCTTC. The J gene is TRBJ2-1, the V gene TRBV12-5, with 9 bases matching TRBD1. The germline V gene has CDR1 LGHNT and CDR2 FRNRAP. With V trimmed by 4 bases and J by 1 base, 2 bases remained unmatched. The CDR3 contains 15 residues. Full variable domain (remainder filled in from reference TRBV12-5 and TRBJ2-1): DARVTQTPRHKVTEMGQEVTMRCQPILGHNTVFWYRQTMMQGLELLAYFRNRAPLDDSGMPKDRFSAEMPDATLATLKIQPSEPRDSAVYFCASGSGTGSYNEQFFGPGTRLTVL.

This clonotype occurred a few times. V gene TRBV4-1 combines with J gene TRBJ1-5; 8 bases agree with TRBD1. V dropped 5 bases and J dropped 6; count of bases not matched to a gene: 6. This CDR3 has 14 amino acids. Looked up from germline, CDR1 is MGHRA and CDR2 is YSYEKL. The CDR3: CASSDRGGSQPQHF. The CDR3 DNA sequence: TGCGCCAGCAGCGACAGGGGCGGTAGTCAGCCCCAGCATTTT.

As to this clonotype: It may be a read error: a sequence one base away is much more abundant. This sequence joins TRBV30 and TRBJ2-7; 7 bases are shared with TRBD2. Trimming at V came to 5 bases and at J to 0 bases, leaving 7 bases not matched to a gene. The CDR3 contains 14 residues. Germline CDR1 reads GTSNPN; CDR2 reads SVGIG (reference sequence). The chain's CDR3 is CAWDRGTNSYEQYF. In DNA, the CDR3 is TGTGCCTGGGACCGGGGGACTAACTCCTACGAGCAGTACTTC.

This chain joins TRBV2 and TRBJ1-1, with D possibly TRBD1 on 6 matching bases. The CDR3 covers 13 residues. The V gene lost 7 bases and the J gene lost 4 bases, with 13 bases spanning the gap. CDR1 is SNHLY, CDR2 FYNNEI, per germline. CDR3 loop: CASMDQGLTEAFF. CDR3 DNA sequence: TGTGCCAGCATGGATCAGGGGCTCACTGAAGCTTTCTTT. Supplemented by reference TRBV2 and TRBJ1-1, the full variable domain reads EPEVTQTPSHQVTQMGQEVILRCVPISNHLYFYWYRQILGQKVEFLVSFYNNEISEKSEIFDDQFSVERPDGSNFTLKIRSTKLEDSAMYFCASMDQGLTEAFFGQGTRLTVV.

About this clonotype: The junction departs from germline at one end; a sequencing error may be responsible. The chain links TRBV20-1 to TRBJ1-4; no definite D call. This CDR3 comprises 14 residues. CDR1 is DFQATT and CDR2 is SNEGSKA in the germline V gene (reference sequence). The CDR3 coding sequence is TGCAGTGCTAGTAGCTGGGAAACTAATGAAAAACTGGTTTTT. It codes for CSASSWETNEKLVF.

The chain recombines TRBV13 with TRBJ2-4; no clear D. The CDR3 is 15 residues long. Germline assignment: CDR1 PRHDT and CDR2 FYEKMQ (reference sequence). Between the trimmed V and J ends, which lost 4 bases and 3 bases, there was a span of 13 bases. CDR3 residues: CASSSSERDKNIQYF. The DNA of the CDR3 is TGTGCCAGCAGCTCTTCGGAAAGGGACAAAAACATTCAGTACTTC.

V and J are TRBV27 and TRBJ2-7; D is possibly TRBD2 (7 bases). V was pared by 6 bases and J by 2 bases, with 14 bases between. The CDR3 totals 14 residues. CDR1 is MNHEY, CDR2 SMNVEV, per germline (reference sequence). In nucleotides, the CDR3 is TGTGCCAGCAGAGGGGGGACTAAGACCTACGAGCAGTACTTC. Amino acids: CASRGGTKTYEQYF.

The V gene is TRBV10-3, the J gene TRBJ2-1, with 10 bases fitting TRBD1. CDR3 length: 13 residues. From germline, CDR1 is ENHRY and CDR2 SYGVKD. The V gene end was trimmed by 10 bases and the J gene end by 5 bases; junction bases not matched to a gene: 5. The CDR3 sequence: CANSGQGDNEQFF. The CDR3 bases are TGTGCCAACTCCGGACAGGGGGACAATGAGCAGTTCTTC.

V gene TRBV27 combines with J gene TRBJ2-7; 9 bases align to TRBD1. J lost 3 bases, V lost 3 bases, and 9 bases had no gene match. The CDR3 runs to 16 residues. In germline, CDR1 is MNHEY, CDR2 SMNVEV (reference sequence). This CDR3 reads CASSLSPPGQGYEQYF. The CDR3 coding sequence is TGTGCCAGCAGTTTGTCGCCCCCGGGACAGGGCTACGAGCAGTACTTC.

As to this clonotype: A read error is possible here, since a much larger clone lies one base away. The CDR3 does not end in the conserved phenylalanine or tryptophan, so this is likely a read error. V and J are TRBV5-7 and TRBJ1-1; no firm D call. TRBV5-7 is an open reading frame, and its role is uncertain. This CDR3 is built from 14 residues. Between the trimmed V and J ends, which lost 2 bases and 1 base, there was a span of 9 bases. CDR3 DNA sequence: TGTGCCAGCAGCTTCGGTAGTTGGAACACTGAAGCTTTCTCT. Protein: CASSFGSWNTEAFS.

Many counts were recorded for this clonotype. The chain uses TRBV7-9 and TRBJ2-3; 7 bases agree with TRBD1. The CDR3 contains 16 residues. The junction had 7 bases not matched to a gene; V was cut back by 4 bases and J by 0 bases. From germline, CDR1 is SEHNR and CDR2 FQNEAQ (reference sequence). The CDR3 sequence: CASSSTTTGSTDTQYF. CDR3 nucleotide sequence: TGTGCCAGCAGCTCCACCACGACAGGGAGCACAGATACGCAGTATTTT.

The sample holds many counts of this clonotype. This rearrangement joins TRBV7-6 to TRBJ1-1, with D maybe TRBD1 (5 bases). The CDR3 consists of 12 residues. CDR1 and CDR2 from the germline V gene are SGHVS and FNYEAQ. The germline V and J ends were trimmed by 6 bases and 4 bases, with 9 bases remaining between them. The CDR3, as DNA: TGTGCCAGCAGTACCGGGGCCACTGAAGCTTTCTTT. Its protein is CASSTGATEAFF.

As concerns this clonotype: Just one base apart from a much larger clone, this may be a read error. The rearrangement joins TRBV7-2 to TRBJ2-5; D not resolved. The CDR3 is 14 amino acids. Germline CDR1 is SGHTA and CDR2 is FQGNSA. Trimming stripped 1 base from V and 5 bases from J, with 11 bases between. CDR3 DNA sequence: TGTGCCAGCAGCTTAGTCGAGACGGAGGAGACCCAGTACTTC. Its protein is CASSLVETEETQYF.

This clonotype was seen ten or more times. One end of the junction does not line up with germline, which may come from a read error. V is TRBV7-9 and J is TRBJ2-1; TRBD2 matches at 11 bases. Germline V gives CDR1 SEHNR, CDR2 FQNEAQ (reference sequence). This CDR3 contains 9 residues. The CDR3 nucleotides read TGTGCCTTGGGGACTAGCGGTAACTTC. This gives the protein CALGTSGNF.

This clonotype was seen many times. This rearrangement joins TRBV12-3 or TRBV12-4 to TRBJ1-5; 9 nucleotides match TRBD1. V lost 5 bases and J lost 4; bases outside the gene matches: 6. The length of the CDR3 is 15 residues. CDR3 bases: TGTGCCAGCAGTCCCGGGACAGGGTTGAATCAGCCCCAGCATTTT. Amino acid sequence: CASSPGTGLNQPQHF.

This clonotype was seen at least ten times. The genes are TRBV7-9 and TRBJ1-1, with D perhaps matching TRBD1 (6 bases). The CDR3 is 15 residues long. The V end lost 5 bases, the J end lost 1 base, and 14 bases lay between the germline ends. From germline, CDR1 is SEHNR and CDR2 FQNEAQ (reference sequence). The DNA for the CDR3 is TGTGCCAGCAGCCCTTCGGGACACTCGAACACTGAAGCTTTCTTT. Residues: CASSPSGHSNTEAFF.

This clonotype was recorded a few times. J is TRBJ2-7 and V is TRBV4-3, with a tentative D call TRBD1 (5 bases). Trimming left V 4 bases short and J 0 bases short, with 16 bases between. Per the germline V gene, CDR1 is LGHNA and CDR2 is YSLEER. There are 16 residues in the CDR3. CDR3 in DNA: TGCGCCAGCAGCCCCTCAAGGGCAGGGATCTCCTACGAGCAGTACTTC. Protein product: CASSPSRAGISYEQYF.